Listed below are T cell receptor beta chains from one sample, sequenced in a study of blood T cells in healthy people across ages. Using its own MiXCR run on the 5' RACE reads, TCRdb lists one record per CDR3 protein. The data contain around 1,500,000 distinct CDR3 sequences, roughly 27% of them singletons. Material for sequencing was blood. The receptors stem from a woman aged 25 to 45 in good health. Each CDR3 is given with its conserved first and last residue. D genes are given only for firm matches. Size is omitted from some rows. Given values are once, few, many or a class for expanded clones.

>15|TRBJ1-1|NA|NA|TRBV7-2
TGTGCCAGCAGCTTAGCGGGGGTCTTGAACACTGAAGCTTTCTTT
CASSLAGVLNTEAFF
>17|TRBJ2-7|many|TRBD2|TRBV2
TGTGCCAGCAGTGACGGCCGACTAGCCCAGAGCTCCTACGAGCAGTACTTC
CASSDGRLAQSSYEQYF
>16|TRBJ2-1|NA|NA|TRBV7-2
TGTGCCAGCAGCTTACAGGGACGGGGCGCATACAATGAGCAGTTCTTC
CASSLQGRGAYNEQFF
>17|TRBJ1-5|NA|NA|TRBV21-1
TGTGCCAGCAGCCCCCGCCGGGACACATATAGCAATCAGCCCCAGCATTTT
CASSPRRDTYSNQPQHF
>15|TRBJ2-5|NA|NA|TRBV10-1
TGCGCCAGCAGTGAGGACCGGCGGGGAAGAGAGACCCAGTACTTC
CASSEDRRGRETQYF
>14|TRBJ1-2|few|NA|TRBV9
TGTGCCAGCAGCAACACGGACAGCGGCTATGGCTACACCTTC
CASSNTDSGYGYTF
>14|TRBJ1-5|few|NA|TRBV24-1
TGTGCCACCAGTGCGGGGGGAGGTAGTCAGCCCCAGCATTTT
CATSAGGGSQPQHF
>16|TRBJ2-4|NA|NA|TRBV3-1
TGTGCCAGCAGCCCGGGGACCACACTAGCCAAAAACATTCAGTACTTC
CASSPGTTLAKNIQYF
>14|TRBJ1-1|few|NA|TRBV5-1
TGCGCCAGCACAAACGGGGCCCAGAACACTGAAGCTTTCTTT
CASTNGAQNTEAFF
>16|TRBJ2-3|few|TRBD2|TRBV6-6
TGTGCCAGCTCCCACACGACTAGCGGAGACACAGATACGCAGTATTTT
CASSHTTSGDTDTQYF
>12|TRBJ2-7|NA|NA|TRBV28
TGTGCCAGCAGTCAGTCCAGGGGCGAGCAGTACTTC
CASSQSRGEQYF
>15|TRBJ2-4|many|NA|TRBV6-5
TGTGCCAGCAGCCGAGGGTCGTATTCAGGGAACATTCAGTACTTC
CASSRGSYSGNIQYF
>12|TRBJ1-1|few|NA|TRBV4-1
TGCGCCAGCAGCCAAGATAGGTCTGAAGCTTTCTTT
CASSQDRSEAFF
>14|TRBJ1-4|few|NA|TRBV6-1
TGTGCCAGCACCGAATCCGACACTGGGGAAAAACTGTTTTTT
CASTESDTGEKLFF
>15|TRBJ2-7|NA|NA|TRBV20-1
TGCAGTGCTAGAGATTCCGGACTGACTCTTGAGGCCCAGTACTTC
CSARDSGLTLEAQYF
>14|TRBJ2-7|many|TRBD2|TRBV20-1
TGCAGTGCTGGCCCCGGGACTAACTCCTACGAGCAGTACTTC
CSAGPGTNSYEQYF
>14|TRBJ1-2|few|TRBD1|TRBV2
TGTGCCAGCAGTGATACGACAGGGAGCTATGGCTACACCTTC
CASSDTTGSYGYTF
>14|TRBJ2-3|many|TRBD2|TRBV29-1
TGCAGCGCTGGGACTAGCGGGACGTCAGATACGCAGTATTTT
CSAGTSGTSDTQYF
>13|TRBJ1-5|NA|NA|TRBV3-1
TGTGCCAGCACCCTGGGGGGCAATCAGCCCCAGCATTTT
CASTLGGNQPQHF
>13|TRBJ1-1|NA|TRBD1|TRBV20-1
TGCAGTGCTAGAGGTGGGACAGCCACTGAAGCTTTCTTT
CSARGGTATEAFF
>16|TRBJ2-3|NA|TRBD2|TRBV5-1
TGCGCCAGCAGCTTAGAGGCTCGGGAGGGCACAGATACGCAGTATTTT
CASSLEAREGTDTQYF
>15|TRBJ1-5|few|NA|TRBV29-1
TGCAGCGTTCTATTAGTAGGGGCCACCCTCGGGGCCCAGCATTTT
CSVLLVGATLGAQHF